This T cell receptor beta chain appears in the sequencing data of a study of shared clonotypes between healthy human individuals. Positive CCR7 selection of CD45RO-negative cells yielded the naive CD8 cells, and terminally differentiated effector memory CD45RA+ cells were excluded. Repertoires were generated with immunoSEQ multiplex PCR, while TCRdb's copy carries only in-frame clones and drops some. The sample contains about 870,000 clones, 80% to 95% of which appear only once. Trimming shortened V by 5 bases and J by 3 bases, and 17 bases separated the two germline ends. The CDR3 loop spans 15 amino acids. CDR1 is MNHEY, CDR2 SMNVEV, per germline (reference sequence).

The chain employs TRBV27 and TRBJ2-7; D possibly corresponds to TRBD2 (6 bases). Sequencing was performed on naive CD8+ T cells sorted from blood. The TCR was taken from a man between 25 and 39 years old in good health. The CDR3 DNA reads as TGTGCCAGCAGTCCCTTAGGCGGGGAAATCTACGAGCAGTACTTC. Amino acids: CASSPLGGEIYEQYF.